This T cell receptor (beta chain) was documented in a study of blood T cell repertoires in COVID-19. Whole-study context: Recovered status in Cohort 3 required two negative PCRs, clearance, or symptom resolution.

The CDR3 is 19 residues long. Per germline, CDR1 LGHDT and CDR2 YNNKEL (reference sequence). Trimming at V came to 3 bases and at J to 2 bases, leaving 15 bases not matched to a gene. Residents of approximately 25 US areas, aged about 18 to 89 years, made up the participants. As handled by the study authors: Using reference gene primer amplification, nucleated cell counts were estimated. Only in-frame clones appear in the TCRdb table, and some are missing; sequencing was by immunoSEQ multiplex PCR. From that table come the V and J calls and clone size; the DNA was used to work out D and trimming. Of over 110,000 clones in the sample, 84% were seen once.

The chain carries TRBV3-1 (or the pseudogene TRBV3-2) and TRBJ1-4; 7 positions agree with TRBD1. Sequenced input: PBMCs or T cells enriched from blood (not recorded which). The source of this sequence is a man aged 50 to 60 in a cohort exposed to, infected with or recovered from COVID-19 (not recorded which). CDR3 loop: CASSQFNLFRGYTNEKLFF. The CDR3 coding sequence is TGTGCCAGCAGCCAGTTTAACTTGTTCAGGGGGTACACTAATGAAAAACTGTTTTTT.